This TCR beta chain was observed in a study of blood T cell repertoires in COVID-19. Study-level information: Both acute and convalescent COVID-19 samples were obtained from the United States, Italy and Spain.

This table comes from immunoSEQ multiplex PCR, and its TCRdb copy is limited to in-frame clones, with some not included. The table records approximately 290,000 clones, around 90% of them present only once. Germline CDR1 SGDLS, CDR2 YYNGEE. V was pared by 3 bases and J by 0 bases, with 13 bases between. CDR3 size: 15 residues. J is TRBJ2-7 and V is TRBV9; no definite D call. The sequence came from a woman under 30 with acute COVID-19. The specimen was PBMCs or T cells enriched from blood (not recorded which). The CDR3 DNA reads TGTGCCAGCAGCGAGCATTTCGGGTACTCCTACGAGCAGTACTTC. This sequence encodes CASSEHFGYSYEQYF.